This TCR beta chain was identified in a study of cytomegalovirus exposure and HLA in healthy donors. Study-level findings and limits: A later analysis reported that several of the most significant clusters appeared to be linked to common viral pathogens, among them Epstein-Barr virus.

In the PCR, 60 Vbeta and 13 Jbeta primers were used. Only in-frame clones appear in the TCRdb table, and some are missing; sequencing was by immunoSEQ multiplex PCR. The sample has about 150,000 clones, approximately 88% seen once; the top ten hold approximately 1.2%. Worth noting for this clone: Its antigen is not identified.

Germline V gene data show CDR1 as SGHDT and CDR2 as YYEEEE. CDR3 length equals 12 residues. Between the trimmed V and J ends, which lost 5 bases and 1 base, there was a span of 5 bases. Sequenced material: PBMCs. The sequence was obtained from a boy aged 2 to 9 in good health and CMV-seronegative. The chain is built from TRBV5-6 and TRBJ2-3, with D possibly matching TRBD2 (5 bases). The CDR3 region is CASRRGTDTQYF. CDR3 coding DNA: TGTGCCAGCAGGCGGGGCACAGATACGCAGTATTTT.